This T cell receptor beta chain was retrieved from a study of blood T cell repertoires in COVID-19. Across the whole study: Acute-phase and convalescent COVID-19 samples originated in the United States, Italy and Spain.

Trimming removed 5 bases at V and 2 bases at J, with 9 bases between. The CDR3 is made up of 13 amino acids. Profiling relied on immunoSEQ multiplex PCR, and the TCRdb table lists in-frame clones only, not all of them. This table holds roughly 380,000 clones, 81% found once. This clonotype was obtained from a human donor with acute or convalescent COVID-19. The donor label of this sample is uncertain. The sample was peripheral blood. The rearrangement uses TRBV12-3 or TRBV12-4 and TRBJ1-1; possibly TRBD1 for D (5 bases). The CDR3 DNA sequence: TGTGCCAGCAGTAGACAGATCAACACTGAAGCTTTCTTT. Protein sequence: CASSRQINTEAFF.